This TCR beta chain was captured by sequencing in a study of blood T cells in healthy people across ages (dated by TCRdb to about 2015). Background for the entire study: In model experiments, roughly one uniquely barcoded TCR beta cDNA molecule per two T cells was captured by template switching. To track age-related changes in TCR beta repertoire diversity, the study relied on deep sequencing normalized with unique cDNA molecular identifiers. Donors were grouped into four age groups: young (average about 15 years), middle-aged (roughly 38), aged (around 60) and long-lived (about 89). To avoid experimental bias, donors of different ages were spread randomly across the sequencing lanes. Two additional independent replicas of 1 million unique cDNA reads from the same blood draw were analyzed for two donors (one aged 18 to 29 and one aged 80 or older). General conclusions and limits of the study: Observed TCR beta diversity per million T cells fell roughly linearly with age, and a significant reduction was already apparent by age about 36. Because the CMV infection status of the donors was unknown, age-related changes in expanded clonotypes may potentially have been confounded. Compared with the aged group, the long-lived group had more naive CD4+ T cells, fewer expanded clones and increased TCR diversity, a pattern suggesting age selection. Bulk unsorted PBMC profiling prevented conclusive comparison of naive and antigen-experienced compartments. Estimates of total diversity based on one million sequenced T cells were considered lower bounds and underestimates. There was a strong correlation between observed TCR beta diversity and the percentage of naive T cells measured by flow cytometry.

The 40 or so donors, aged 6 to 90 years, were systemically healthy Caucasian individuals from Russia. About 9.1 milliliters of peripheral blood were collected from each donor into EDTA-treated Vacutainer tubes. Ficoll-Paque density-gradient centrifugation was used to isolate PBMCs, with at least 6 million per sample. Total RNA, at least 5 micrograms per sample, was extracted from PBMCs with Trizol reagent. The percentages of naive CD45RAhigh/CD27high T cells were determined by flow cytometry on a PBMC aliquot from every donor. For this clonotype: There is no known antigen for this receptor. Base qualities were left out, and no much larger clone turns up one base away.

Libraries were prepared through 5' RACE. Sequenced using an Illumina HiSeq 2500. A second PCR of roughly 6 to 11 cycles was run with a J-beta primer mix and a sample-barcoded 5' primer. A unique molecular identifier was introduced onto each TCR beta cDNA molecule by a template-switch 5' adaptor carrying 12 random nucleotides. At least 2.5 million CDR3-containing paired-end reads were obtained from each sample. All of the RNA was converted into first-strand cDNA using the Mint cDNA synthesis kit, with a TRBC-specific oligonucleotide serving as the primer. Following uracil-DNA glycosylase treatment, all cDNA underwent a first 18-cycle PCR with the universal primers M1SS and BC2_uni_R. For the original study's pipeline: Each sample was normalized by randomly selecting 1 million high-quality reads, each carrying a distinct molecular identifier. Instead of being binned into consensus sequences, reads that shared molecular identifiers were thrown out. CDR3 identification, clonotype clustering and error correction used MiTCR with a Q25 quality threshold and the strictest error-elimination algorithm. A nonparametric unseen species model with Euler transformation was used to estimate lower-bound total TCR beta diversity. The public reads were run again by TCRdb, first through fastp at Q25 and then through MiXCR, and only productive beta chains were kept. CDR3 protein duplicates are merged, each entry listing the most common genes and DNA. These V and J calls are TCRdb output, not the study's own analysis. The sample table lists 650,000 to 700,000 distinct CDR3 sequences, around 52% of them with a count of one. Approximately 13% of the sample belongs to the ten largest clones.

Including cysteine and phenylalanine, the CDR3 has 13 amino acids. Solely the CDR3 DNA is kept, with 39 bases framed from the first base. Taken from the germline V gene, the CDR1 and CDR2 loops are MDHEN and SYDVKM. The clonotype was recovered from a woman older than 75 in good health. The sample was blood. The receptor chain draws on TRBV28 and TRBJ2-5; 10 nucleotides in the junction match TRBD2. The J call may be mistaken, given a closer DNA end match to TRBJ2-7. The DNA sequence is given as TGTGCCAGCACGCCTAGCGGGAGAGGCGAGCAGTACTTC. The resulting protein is CASTPSGRGEQYF.